This T cell receptor beta chain derives from a study of blood T cells in healthy people across ages. The CDR3 is made up of 14 amino acids. Germline loops: CDR1 KGHSH, CDR2 LQKENI. V gave up 0 bases and J gave up 2 bases, with 7 bases separating them. With a J-beta primer mix and a sample-barcoded 5' primer, a second PCR ran about 7 to 12 cycles. Each CDR3 protein gets one entry after TCRdb re-called the 5' RACE reads with MiXCR. The data show approximately 800,000 distinct CDR3 sequences, about 45% seen once. The sequence derives from a man older than 75 in good health. Sequencing was performed on blood. V usage is TRBV18 and J usage is TRBJ2-5; weak D call: TRBD1 (6 bases). CDR3 DNA sequence: TGTGCCAGCTCACCACCACAGGGACAAGAGACCCAGTACTTC. It yields the protein CASSPPQGQETQYF.